These 20 T cell receptor beta chains were all obtained from the same sample, sequenced in a study of blood T cell repertoires in COVID-19. Measured with immunoSEQ multiplex PCR; TCRdb has only the in-frame clones, and not every one. The sample carries 300,000 to 400,000 clones, 85% to 90% recorded once. The sequencing sample was made of peripheral blood. The receptors come from a woman between 50 and 59 years old with COVID-19, enrolled during active disease.

Turning to this clone: The junction and the germline gene differ at one end; a read error may be behind it. V is TRBV18 and J is TRBJ2-7, with 11 positions matching TRBD2. CDR1 is KGHSH and CDR2 is LQKENI in the germline V gene. The length of the CDR3 is 16 residues. The DNA of the CDR3 is TGTGCCAGCTCACCAGGACTAGCGGGTGCCTCCTACGAGCAGTGCTTC. Its translation: CASSPGLAGASYEQCF.

This clone was found once. This chain connects TRBV30 to TRBJ1-2; weak D call: TRBD1 (6 bases). Germline CDR1 is GTSNPN and CDR2 is SVGIG (reference sequence). V lost 5 bases, J lost 5 bases, and 6 bases lay in between. The CDR3 totals 10 residues. The CDR3 DNA sequence: TGTGCCTGGGGACAGTATGGCTACACCTTC. Encoded protein: CAWGQYGYTF.

This CDR3 reads CASSKIDSSNQPQHF. In DNA form, the CDR3 reads TGTGCCAGTAGTAAGATTGACAGTAGCAATCAGCCCCAGCATTTT. The rearrangement links TRBV19 to TRBJ1-5; possibly TRBD1 for D (5 bases). Trimming stripped 4 bases from V and 0 bases from J, with 10 bases between. CDR3 length: 15 amino acids. CDR1 is LNHDA and CDR2 is SQIVND in the germline V gene (reference sequence).

This chain links TRBV18 with TRBJ1-5, with D possibly matching TRBD1 (6 bases). The CDR3 spans 15 residues. The V and J ends lost 2 bases and 5 bases respectively, with 13 bases between them. Germline lookup yields CDR1 KGHSH and CDR2 LQKENI. CDR3 DNA sequence: TGTGCCAGCTCACCAGTTGCAGGGGTGCATCAGCCCCAGCATTTT. Residues: CASSPVAGVHQPQHF.

The chain links TRBV6-5 to TRBJ2-1, with 10 nucleotides matching TRBD2. Germline V lookup: CDR1 MNHEY, CDR2 SVGAGI. The V and J ends lost 6 bases and 7 bases, in that order; junction bases with no gene match: 6. This CDR3 has 14 residues. CDR3 in DNA: TGTGCCAGCAGGCCTAGCGGGAGACCGAATGAGCAGTTCTTC. Translated: CASRPSGRPNEQFF.

This clone was seen a handful of times. The CDR3 is CASSLATGPNSRHGYTF. The CDR3 DNA reads TGTGCCAGCAGCTTAGCCACAGGGCCAAATAGCAGACATGGCTACACCTTC. The gene calls are TRBV7-2 and TRBJ1-2; TRBD1 might be the D (6 bases). Per the germline V gene, CDR1 is SGHTA and CDR2 is FQGNSA. Trimming took off 0 bases at V and 6 bases at J, with 20 bases between the two ends. The CDR3 consists of 17 residues.

J is TRBJ1-2 and V is TRBV6-5, with D maybe TRBD1 (5 bases). The V gene's germline CDR1 is MNHEY and CDR2 SVGAGI. Between the trimmed V and J ends, which lost 10 bases and 0 bases, there was a span of 12 bases. CDR3 size: 13 residues. The chain's CDR3 is CANPGGPNYGYTF. For the CDR3, the DNA is TGTGCCAATCCCGGGGGACCTAACTATGGCTACACCTTC.

The V and J genes are TRBV5-6 and TRBJ1-5, with D hard to call. CDR1 is SGHDT and CDR2 is YYEEEE in the germline V gene. This CDR3 spans 13 amino acids. Trimming pared 0 bases from V and 4 bases from J, leaving 5 bases between. The CDR3 reads CASSLGVNQPQHF. The DNA of the CDR3 is TGTGCCAGCAGCTTGGGCGTTAATCAGCCCCAGCATTTT.

The CDR3 protein is CASSPAGGQSYEQYF. CDR3 coding DNA: TGCGCCAGCAGCCCAGCAGGGGGCCAATCCTACGAGCAGTACTTC. This chain links TRBV4-1 with TRBJ2-7, with 8 positions matching TRBD1. The CDR3 is 15 amino acids. The V gene's germline CDR1 is MGHRA and CDR2 YSYEKL. Germline trimming cut 4 bases from V and 1 base from J; bases unmatched to any gene: 6.

The gene calls are TRBV6-5 and TRBJ1-1; the D gene is possibly TRBD1 (6 bases). The germline CDR1 and CDR2 sequences are MNHEY and SVGAGI. The germline V and J ends were trimmed by 4 bases and 3 bases, with 18 bases remaining between them. The CDR3 totals 16 residues. The CDR3 loop reads CASSWIMTGADTEAFF. The CDR3 DNA follows: TGTGCCAGCAGTTGGATAATGACAGGAGCGGACACTGAAGCTTTCTTT.

This clone was found a few times. For the CDR3, the DNA is TGCGCCAGCAGCTTGAGGGAGGTTGCCCAGGATGAGCAGTACTTC. This sequence encodes CASSLREVAQDEQYF. The gene calls are TRBV5-1 and TRBJ2-7; possibly TRBD2 for D (6 bases). The CDR3 consists of 15 residues. Trimming stripped 1 base from V and 7 bases from J, with 18 bases between. The germline V gene has CDR1 SGHRS and CDR2 YFSETQ.

This clone was counted once. CDR3 protein: CASSLGGLAGIYEQYF. DNA for the CDR3: TGTGCCAGCAGCTTAGGGGGGCTAGCGGGAATCTACGAGCAGTACTTC. The chain couples TRBV7-8 to TRBJ2-7; TRBD2 aligns across 9 bases. The CDR3 consists of 16 residues. After removal of 1 base from V and 3 bases from J, the junction contained 7 bases not matched to a gene. Germline lookup yields CDR1 SGHVS and CDR2 FQNEAQ.

The chain joins TRBV4-2 to TRBJ2-7, with 13 nucleotides matching TRBD2. V lost 0 bases, J lost 2 bases, and 13 bases stayed unmatched. This CDR3 spans 20 amino acids. Per germline, CDR1 LGHNA and CDR2 YNFKEQ. CDR3 bases: TGTGCCAGCAGCCAAGATCGCCCACTAGCGGGAGGGCCCCGAGCCTACGAGCAGTACTTC. This gives the protein CASSQDRPLAGGPRAYEQYF.

This clone was detected only once. The chain uses TRBV18 and TRBJ2-5; D might be TRBD2 (6 bases). Trimming left V 6 bases short and J 5 bases short, with 19 bases between. CDR1 KGHSH and CDR2 LQKENI come from the germline V gene. The CDR3 runs 15 residues. CDR3 nucleotides: TGTGCCAGCTCGGACCGCGGGGTCGGAGGGGAGACCCAGTACTTC. This codes for CASSDRGVGGETQYF.

J is TRBJ1-5 and V is TRBV30; D gene ambiguous. Germline V lookup: CDR1 GTSNPN, CDR2 SVGIG (reference sequence). V was pared by 4 bases and J by 1 base, with 11 bases between. This CDR3 region has 14 residues. The CDR3 region has the DNA TGTGCCTGGAATCAATTTCAGAGCAATCAGCCCCAGCATTTT. Amino acid sequence: CAWNQFQSNQPQHF.

This sequence joins TRBV5-6 and TRBJ2-7; 8 bases fit TRBD2. There are 14 residues in the CDR3. V lost 3 bases to trimming and J lost 3 bases; unmatched junction nucleotides: 5. The germline CDR1 and CDR2 sequences are SGHDT and YYEEEE. The CDR3 loop is CASSSRSGSYEQYF. The CDR3 DNA is TGTGCCAGCAGCTCGAGAAGCGGGAGCTACGAGCAGTACTTC.

The V call is TRBV7-6, the J call TRBJ2-7, with 12 nucleotides matching TRBD2. Germline lookup yields CDR1 SGHVS and CDR2 FNYEAQ. V shed 0 bases and J 4 bases; nucleotides not matched to a gene: 7. The CDR3 consists of 17 residues. CDR3 DNA: TGTGCCAGCAGCTTAGCAGGACTAGCGGGACGGGGGTACGAGCAGTACTTC. Residues: CASSLAGLAGRGYEQYF.

J is TRBJ2-1 and V is TRBV29-1, with TRBD1 matching over 7 bases. J gave up 3 bases and V 6 bases, and 11 bases lay outside the gene matches. The CDR3 consists of 15 residues. Germline V gene data show CDR1 as SQVTM and CDR2 as ANQGSEA. The chain's CDR3 is CSVVFRQGYYNEQFF. CDR3 nucleotide sequence: TGCAGCGTCGTATTTAGACAGGGCTACTACAATGAGCAGTTCTTC.

The chain couples TRBV19 to TRBJ2-3; D is uncertain. The CDR3 length is 12 residues. Looked up from germline, CDR1 is LNHDA and CDR2 is SQIVND (reference sequence). Trimming removed 0 bases at V and 7 bases at J, with 5 bases between. In nucleotides, the CDR3 is TGTGCCAGTAGTATAGAGAGGAATACGCAGTATTTT. This encodes CASSIERNTQYF.

The rearrangement uses TRBV4-1 and TRBJ2-7; D is unclear. CDR1 is MGHRA, CDR2 YSYEKL, per germline. This CDR3 has 15 residues. V lost 0 bases, J lost 5 bases, and 14 bases lay in between. CDR3 amino acids: CASSQDPSPGDEQYF. CDR3 in DNA: TGCGCCAGCAGCCAAGACCCATCCCCAGGTGACGAGCAGTACTTC.